A selection of T cell receptor beta chains follows, all from one sample in a study of blood T cell repertoires in COVID-19. Method: immunoSEQ multiplex PCR; TCRdb's copy keeps in-frame clones and lacks some. Among about 330,000 clones listed, roughly 87% were seen once. Sample: PBMCs or T cells enriched from blood (not recorded which). Source of these receptors: a woman aged 25 to 39 who had recovered from COVID-19. CDR3s include the opening cysteine and the closing phenylalanine or tryptophan. Fields, in order: J gene, D gene, clone size, V gene, CDR3 protein, CDR3 DNA. The D gene is left open where the match is weak. Rows may omit the clone size; those that give it use once, few, many or a size class.

J gene: TRBJ1-2
D gene: NA
clone size: NA
V gene: TRBV7-2
CDR3 protein: CASSLGGGGYGYTF
CDR3 DNA: TGTGCCAGCAGCTTAGGAGGCGGGGGATATGGCTACACCTTC

J gene: TRBJ1-5
D gene: TRBD1
clone size: NA
V gene: TRBV28
CDR3 protein: CASTVGQGVGQPQHF
CDR3 DNA: TGTGCCAGCACAGTTGGACAGGGGGTGGGTCAGCCCCAGCATTTT

J gene: TRBJ1-4
D gene: NA
clone size: few
V gene: TRBV7-9
CDR3 protein: CASSLESGEGLKLLFF
CDR3 DNA: TGTGCCAGCAGCTTAGAGAGTGGAGAAGGCCTGAAATTGTTGTTTTTT

J gene: TRBJ1-2
D gene: NA
clone size: few
V gene: TRBV6-5
CDR3 protein: CASKDGGGGYTF
CDR3 DNA: TGTGCCAGCAAAGATGGGGGCGGAGGCTACACCTTC

J gene: TRBJ2-7
D gene: NA
clone size: NA
V gene: TRBV5-4
CDR3 protein: CASSWRSGGNPREQYF
CDR3 DNA: TGTGCCAGCAGCTGGAGGTCGGGCGGGAACCCTCGCGAGCAGTACTTC

J gene: TRBJ1-2
D gene: NA
clone size: NA
V gene: TRBV7-9
CDR3 protein: CASSVDMGANGGYTF
CDR3 DNA: TGTGCCAGCAGCGTCGACATGGGGGCTAATGGGGGCTACACCTTC

J gene: TRBJ2-1
D gene: TRBD2
clone size: NA
V gene: TRBV3-1/TRBV3-2
CDR3 protein: CASSARTSGGAKIRGAGEQFF
CDR3 DNA: TGTGCCAGCAGCGCCCGGACTAGCGGGGGGGCCAAAATCCGGGGAGCGGGTGAGCAGTTCTTC

J gene: TRBJ2-7
D gene: TRBD2
clone size: NA
V gene: TRBV5-1
CDR3 protein: CASSVNRLAGASHEQYF
CDR3 DNA: TGCGCCAGCAGCGTAAATAGACTAGCGGGGGCGAGCCACGAGCAGTACTTC

J gene: TRBJ2-1
D gene: TRBD1
clone size: NA
V gene: TRBV12-3/TRBV12-4
CDR3 protein: CASREGQANEQFF
CDR3 DNA: TGTGCCAGCAGAGAAGGACAGGCTAATGAGCAGTTCTTC

J gene: TRBJ2-3
D gene: TRBD1
clone size: NA
V gene: TRBV28
CDR3 protein: CASSYNGDRPTDTQYF
CDR3 DNA: TGTGCCAGCAGCTATAACGGGGACAGACCCACAGATACGCAGTATTTT

J gene: TRBJ2-1
D gene: NA
clone size: NA
V gene: TRBV14
CDR3 protein: CASSQAGSVKVNEQFF
CDR3 DNA: TGTGCCAGCAGCCAGGCGGGGAGTGTAAAAGTTAATGAGCAGTTCTTC

J gene: TRBJ2-2
D gene: TRBD2
clone size: NA
V gene: TRBV7-6
CDR3 protein: CASSLRRGDLTGELFF
CDR3 DNA: TGTGCCAGCAGCTTAAGGCGGGGGGACCTCACCGGGGAGCTGTTTTTT

J gene: TRBJ2-3
D gene: TRBD2
clone size: NA
V gene: TRBV19
CDR3 protein: CASGGYTTSGEDTQYF
CDR3 DNA: TGTGCCAGCGGGGGATATACTACTAGCGGGGAAGATACGCAGTATTTT

J gene: TRBJ1-2
D gene: TRBD1
clone size: once
V gene: TRBV10-3
CDR3 protein: CAISVAQGVGYGYTF
CDR3 DNA: TGTGCCATCAGTGTCGCGCAGGGGGTCGGCTATGGCTACACCTTC

J gene: TRBJ1-4
D gene: TRBD1
clone size: NA
V gene: TRBV7-2
CDR3 protein: CASSFGQEPLNEKLFF
CDR3 DNA: TGTGCCAGCAGCTTCGGACAGGAGCCTTTAAATGAAAAACTGTTTTTT

J gene: TRBJ2-3
D gene: TRBD2
clone size: medium-sized
V gene: TRBV6-1
CDR3 protein: CASSEASWASGGGDTQYF
CDR3 DNA: TGTGCCAGCAGTGAAGCGAGTTGGGCTAGCGGGGGAGGGGATACGCAGTATTTT

J gene: TRBJ2-4
D gene: TRBD2
clone size: NA
V gene: TRBV5-1
CDR3 protein: CASSLEGTTKNIQYF
CDR3 DNA: TGCGCCAGCAGCCTGGAAGGGACTACAAAAAACATTCAGTACTTC

J gene: TRBJ1-1
D gene: TRBD1
clone size: once
V gene: TRBV14
CDR3 protein: CASSDYRGGTEAFF
CDR3 DNA: TGTGCCAGCAGCGACTACAGGGGTGGTACTGAAGCTTTCTTT

J gene: TRBJ2-7
D gene: TRBD1
clone size: NA
V gene: TRBV5-4
CDR3 protein: CASSSGTVAYEQYF
CDR3 DNA: TGTGCCAGCAGCTCCGGGACAGTAGCCTACGAGCAGTACTTC

J gene: TRBJ2-2
D gene: TRBD1
clone size: NA
V gene: TRBV7-6
CDR3 protein: CASSSRQGRLAGELFF
CDR3 DNA: TGTGCCAGCAGCTCCAGACAGGGGAGGTTGGCCGGGGAGCTGTTTTTT

J gene: TRBJ1-4
D gene: TRBD1
clone size: NA
V gene: TRBV4-3
CDR3 protein: CASSRTGATNEKLFF
CDR3 DNA: TGCGCCAGCAGCCGCACAGGGGCAACTAATGAAAAACTGTTTTTT

J gene: TRBJ2-5
D gene: TRBD1
clone size: few
V gene: TRBV5-6
CDR3 protein: CASSLISDRGGETQYF
CDR3 DNA: TGTGCCAGCAGCCTCATCTCGGACAGGGGGGGAGAGACCCAGTACTTC

J gene: TRBJ2-7
D gene: TRBD2
clone size: few
V gene: TRBV2
CDR3 protein: CASSAEAGGPYEQYF
CDR3 DNA: TGTGCCAGCAGTGCAGAGGCGGGGGGGCCCTACGAGCAGTACTTC

J gene: TRBJ2-1
D gene: NA
clone size: NA
V gene: TRBV7-9
CDR3 protein: CASSEEQSSYNEQFF
CDR3 DNA: TGTGCCAGCAGCGAAGAACAGAGCTCCTACAATGAGCAGTTCTTC

J gene: TRBJ2-5
D gene: TRBD2
clone size: few
V gene: TRBV24-1
CDR3 protein: CATSEGSGGLEKTQYF
CDR3 DNA: TGTGCCACCAGTGAGGGCAGCGGGGGTCTGGAAAAGACCCAGTACTTC

J gene: TRBJ2-3
D gene: TRBD2
clone size: NA
V gene: TRBV3-1/TRBV3-2
CDR3 protein: CASIQTGLPTDTQYF
CDR3 DNA: TGTGCCAGCATCCAAACGGGACTACCCACAGATACGCAGTATTTT

J gene: TRBJ1-4
D gene: NA
clone size: NA
V gene: TRBV10-3
CDR3 protein: CAISVGGGTNEKLFF
CDR3 DNA: TGTGCCATCAGTGTTGGGGGGGGCACTAATGAAAAACTGTTTTTT

J gene: TRBJ1-2
D gene: NA
clone size: NA
V gene: TRBV5-4
CDR3 protein: CASSLDRNYGYTF
CDR3 DNA: TGTGCCAGCAGCTTGGACAGAAACTATGGCTACACCTTC

J gene: TRBJ1-1
D gene: TRBD1
clone size: NA
V gene: TRBV2
CDR3 protein: CASRGTGRTEAFF
CDR3 DNA: TGTGCCAGCAGGGGGACAGGGCGCACTGAAGCTTTCTTT

J gene: TRBJ2-1
D gene: NA
clone size: NA
V gene: TRBV28
CDR3 protein: CASRSSRQAYNEQFF
CDR3 DNA: TGTGCCAGCAGGAGCTCCAGGCAGGCCTACAATGAGCAGTTCTTC

J gene: TRBJ2-5
D gene: NA
clone size: NA
V gene: TRBV30
CDR3 protein: CAWSFGETQYF
CDR3 DNA: TGTGCCTGGAGTTTCGGAGAGACCCAGTACTTC

J gene: TRBJ1-6
D gene: NA
clone size: NA
V gene: TRBV4-1
CDR3 protein: CASSQGRLLTGSSYNSPLHF
CDR3 DNA: TGCGCCAGCAGCCAAGGTCGTCTGCTAACGGGGAGCTCCTATAATTCACCCCTCCACTTT

J gene: TRBJ1-1
D gene: NA
clone size: NA
V gene: TRBV6-5
CDR3 protein: CASNGEMNTEAFF
CDR3 DNA: TGTGCCAGCAACGGAGAAATGAACACTGAAGCTTTCTTT

J gene: TRBJ1-2
D gene: NA
clone size: once
V gene: TRBV4-3
CDR3 protein: CASSQGQWYGYTF
CDR3 DNA: TGCGCCAGCAGCCAAGGACAGTGGTACGGCTACACCTTC

J gene: TRBJ2-2
D gene: TRBD2
clone size: NA
V gene: TRBV4-1
CDR3 protein: CASSPSAASGVYTGELFF
CDR3 DNA: TGCGCCAGCAGCCCAAGCGCGGCTAGCGGGGTTTACACCGGGGAGCTGTTTTTT

J gene: TRBJ2-6
D gene: NA
clone size: NA
V gene: TRBV10-3
CDR3 protein: CAISEQGTGANVLTF
CDR3 DNA: TGTGCCATCAGTGAGCAGGGGACTGGGGCCAACGTCCTGACTTTC

J gene: TRBJ1-1
D gene: TRBD1
clone size: NA
V gene: TRBV5-4
CDR3 protein: CASSPRTGGAQAFF
CDR3 DNA: TGTGCCAGCAGCCCCCGGACAGGGGGTGCGCAAGCTTTCTTT

J gene: TRBJ1-1
D gene: NA
clone size: few
V gene: TRBV5-1
CDR3 protein: CASSWGGWEGTEAFF
CDR3 DNA: TGCGCCAGCAGCTGGGGAGGGTGGGAAGGCACTGAAGCTTTCTTT

J gene: TRBJ1-1
D gene: TRBD1
clone size: NA
V gene: TRBV28
CDR3 protein: CASRRTGGAGNTEAFF
CDR3 DNA: TGTGCCAGCAGGCGGACAGGGGGCGCGGGGAACACTGAAGCTTTCTTT

J gene: TRBJ2-5
D gene: TRBD1
clone size: NA
V gene: TRBV10-2
CDR3 protein: CASSPGTGLSQETQYF
CDR3 DNA: TGCGCCAGCAGCCCCGGGACAGGACTCTCCCAAGAGACCCAGTACTTC

J gene: TRBJ2-3
D gene: TRBD2
clone size: NA
V gene: TRBV7-2
CDR3 protein: CASSLVTGGPTDTQYF
CDR3 DNA: TGTGCCAGCAGCTTAGTGACGGGGGGGCCAACAGATACGCAGTATTTT

J gene: TRBJ2-1
D gene: TRBD1
clone size: NA
V gene: TRBV24-1
CDR3 protein: CATSDPKPGQGNNEQFF
CDR3 DNA: TGTGCCACCAGTGACCCCAAACCGGGACAGGGGAACAATGAGCAGTTCTTC

J gene: TRBJ2-5
D gene: TRBD1
clone size: NA
V gene: TRBV9
CDR3 protein: CASSAGGLLRDRGGETQYF
CDR3 DNA: TGTGCCAGCAGCGCAGGGGGCTTACTCCGGGACAGGGGCGGAGAGACCCAGTACTTC

J gene: TRBJ1-3
D gene: NA
clone size: few
V gene: TRBV7-2
CDR3 protein: CASSSTRSGNTIYF
CDR3 DNA: TGTGCCAGCAGCTCGACACGCTCTGGAAACACCATATATTTT

J gene: TRBJ1-2
D gene: TRBD1
clone size: NA
V gene: TRBV4-3
CDR3 protein: CASSQSRTGGPYGYTF
CDR3 DNA: TGCGCCAGCAGCCAGAGTAGGACAGGGGGCCCCTATGGCTACACCTTC

J gene: TRBJ2-2
D gene: TRBD2
clone size: NA
V gene: TRBV5-1
CDR3 protein: CASSFSSGGNTGELFF
CDR3 DNA: TGCGCCAGCAGCTTTTCTAGCGGGGGGAACACCGGGGAGCTGTTTTTT

J gene: TRBJ2-7
D gene: NA
clone size: NA
V gene: TRBV2
CDR3 protein: CASKGVYEQYF
CDR3 DNA: TGTGCCAGCAAGGGGGTCTACGAGCAGTACTTC

J gene: TRBJ2-3
D gene: TRBD2
clone size: NA
V gene: TRBV7-9
CDR3 protein: CASSPLAGEHTDTQYF
CDR3 DNA: TGTGCCAGCAGCCCGCTAGCGGGGGAGCACACAGATACGCAGTATTTT

J gene: TRBJ1-6
D gene: TRBD1
clone size: NA
V gene: TRBV6-5
CDR3 protein: CASSYATGSGYSPLHF
CDR3 DNA: TGTGCCAGCAGTTACGCGACAGGGTCTGGATATTCACCCCTCCACTTT

J gene: TRBJ1-6
D gene: TRBD1
clone size: NA
V gene: TRBV2
CDR3 protein: CASSQGQGVGSPLHF
CDR3 DNA: TGTGCCAGCAGCCAAGGACAGGGAGTGGGTTCACCCCTCCACTTT

J gene: TRBJ2-3
D gene: TRBD2
clone size: NA
V gene: TRBV2
CDR3 protein: CASSEPASGDGDTQYF
CDR3 DNA: TGTGCCAGCAGTGAACCGGCTAGCGGGGATGGTGATACGCAGTATTTT

J gene: TRBJ2-5
D gene: TRBD2
clone size: once
V gene: TRBV28
CDR3 protein: CASSLGSGGAWYQETQYF
CDR3 DNA: TGTGCCAGCAGTTTAGGGTCGGGGGGGGCTTGGTACCAAGAGACCCAGTACTTC

J gene: TRBJ2-7
D gene: TRBD1
clone size: NA
V gene: TRBV6-5
CDR3 protein: CASSSGQGGNEQYF
CDR3 DNA: TGTGCCAGCAGTTCCGGACAGGGCGGGAACGAGCAGTACTTC

J gene: TRBJ1-5
D gene: NA
clone size: NA
V gene: TRBV18
CDR3 protein: CASSATPETYSNQPQHF
CDR3 DNA: TGTGCCAGCTCAGCCACCCCAGAAACATATAGCAATCAGCCCCAGCATTTT